A single sample is the source of the 25 T cell receptor beta chains below, sequenced in a study of OX40 agonist ivuxolimab in advanced cancers. TCRdb's copy holds only in-frame clones and misses some; the assay was immunoSEQ multiplex PCR. The table records 65,000 to 85,000 clones, under 90% of them present only once. This specimen was CD4+ or CD8+ T cells sorted from blood, taken in a trial of the OX40 agonist ivuxolimab. These receptors originate from an adult with an advanced solid tumor such as melanoma, head and neck, liver or kidney cancer.

The chain uses TRBV5-1 and TRBJ1-1, with 7 bases matching TRBD1. The CDR3 is made up of 16 amino acids. V lost 0 bases and J lost 4; bases outside the gene matches: 9. Germline V gene data show CDR1 as SGHRS and CDR2 as YFSETQ. CDR3: CASSLADRASATEAFF. The CDR3 nucleotides are TGCGCCAGCAGCTTGGCAGACAGGGCATCCGCCACTGAAGCTTTCTTT.

The count of this clone is one. The V call is TRBV4-1, the J call TRBJ2-6; the match to TRBD1 covers 7 bases. CDR1 is MGHRA and CDR2 is YSYEKL in the germline V gene. Losses at the gene ends were 2 bases for V and 0 bases for J; bases not matched to a gene: 7. This CDR3 has 18 residues. CDR3 sequence reads: CASSQQYRGFSGANVLTF. In nucleotides, the CDR3 is TGCGCCAGCAGCCAACAATACAGGGGATTCTCTGGGGCCAACGTCCTGACTTTC.

This chain links TRBV25-1 with TRBJ2-1, with 10 bases lining up with TRBD2. Germline V lookup: CDR1 MGHDK, CDR2 SYGVNS. J gave up 8 bases and V 3 bases, and 10 bases lay outside the gene matches. This CDR3 has 16 residues. The CDR3 DNA follows: TGTGCCAGCAGTGACCCAATAGCGGGGGGTCGCGATGAGCAGTTCTTC. It specifies CASSDPIAGGRDEQFF.

This chain connects TRBV27 to TRBJ2-7; D may be TRBD1 or TRBD2 (5 bases each). V lost 6 bases and J lost 4, with 13 bases in between. The V gene's germline CDR1 is MNHEY and CDR2 SMNVEV (reference sequence). This CDR3 has 13 amino acids. The CDR3 here is CASSSGRIYEQYF. The CDR3 DNA is TGTGCCAGCAGCTCGGGACGGATATACGAGCAGTACTTC.

The gene calls are TRBV7-3 and TRBJ1-1; tentatively, D is TRBD1 (5 bases). Trimming removed 6 bases from V and 1 base from J, with 12 bases in between. The CDR3 contains 14 residues. The germline V gene has CDR1 SGHTA and CDR2 FQGTGA. The CDR3: CASRAGPSNTEAFF. As DNA, the CDR3 is TGTGCCAGCAGGGCAGGGCCATCGAACACTGAAGCTTTCTTT.

In its sample, this clone was seen once. V gene TRBV2 combines with J gene TRBJ1-1; D unclear. Trimming cost V 7 bases and J 3 bases, with 6 bases left between them. This CDR3 is 11 amino acids long. CDR1 is SNHLY, CDR2 FYNNEI, per germline. The CDR3 DNA follows: TGTGCCAGCACGGTCGACACTGAAGCTTTCTTT. It yields the protein CASTVDTEAFF.

This sequence joins TRBV7-2 and TRBJ2-3; 7 nucleotides agree with TRBD1. The germline V gene encodes CDR1 SGHTA and CDR2 FQGNSA. Trimming cost V 4 bases and J 5 bases; bases outside gene matches: 9. This CDR3 contains 15 residues. In DNA form, the CDR3 reads TGTGCCAGCAGCTCGAGACAGGGCCTTGAAGATACGCAGTATTTT. Protein sequence: CASSSRQGLEDTQYF.

By share, this clone ranks as medium-sized. This chain uses TRBV19 with TRBJ2-7; D is unclear. V was clipped by 3 bases and J by 3 bases, with 9 bases between them. Germline values: CDR1 LNHDA, CDR2 SQIVND (reference sequence). CDR3 size: 13 residues. This CDR3 reads CASSMGRYYEQYF. As DNA, the CDR3 is TGTGCCAGTAGTATGGGCCGCTACTACGAGCAGTACTTC.

This clone was seen a handful of times. The chain links TRBV9 to TRBJ2-1, with 7 nucleotides matching TRBD1. The ends lost 4 bases at V and 8 bases at J; junction bases unmatched: 9. There are 14 residues in the CDR3. The germline V gene encodes CDR1 SGDLS and CDR2 YYNGEE. The CDR3 is CASSRGGQFYEQFF. The CDR3 region has the DNA TGTGCCAGCAGCAGAGGGGGACAGTTCTATGAGCAGTTCTTC.

J is TRBJ1-2 and V is TRBV6-6, with a tentative D call TRBD1 (5 bases). The germline V gene has CDR1 MNHNY and CDR2 SVGAGI (reference sequence). This CDR3 is built from 11 residues. The CDR3 DNA follows: TGTGCATCGGGGGCTAACTATGGCTACACCTTC. It is translated as CASGANYGYTF.

This rearrangement joins TRBV6-1 to TRBJ2-2; D call uncertain. The V and J ends lost 1 base and 1 base respectively, with 1 base between them. This CDR3 region has 13 residues. Germline CDR1 MNHNS, CDR2 SASEGT. Here the CDR3 reads CASSEGNTGELFF. In DNA, the CDR3 is TGTGCCAGCAGTGAAGGGAACACCGGGGAGCTGTTTTTT.

The chain has TRBV7-8 and TRBJ1-1, with TRBD1 as a possible D gene (5 bases). Trimming removed 4 bases at V and 3 bases at J, with 9 bases between. There are 13 residues in the CDR3. The germline gives CDR1 SGHVS, CDR2 FQNEAQ. CDR3 protein: CASSSWTYTEAFF. Here the CDR3 DNA reads TGTGCCAGCAGCTCGTGGACATACACTGAAGCTTTCTTT.

The chain uses TRBV10-3 and TRBJ1-4, with a possible D match to TRBD1 (6 bases). The CDR3 extends over 14 amino acids. The V gene's germline CDR1 is ENHRY and CDR2 SYGVKD. The V gene lost 6 bases and the J gene lost 4 bases, with 12 bases spanning the gap. CDR3 bases: TGTGCCATCAGACCGGGACACGTTAATGAAAAACTGTTTTTT. Translating it yields CAIRPGHVNEKLFF.

The V call is TRBV19, the J call TRBJ1-1; TRBD1 is a possible D gene (5 bases). Germline loops: CDR1 LNHDA, CDR2 SQIVND (reference sequence). The CDR3 spans 13 residues. V was pared by 3 bases and J by 5 bases, with 10 bases between. Written as DNA, the CDR3 is TGTGCCAGTAGTATGCGTTGGGGGACTGAAGCTTTCTTT. Translated, it gives CASSMRWGTEAFF.

This chain links TRBV7-9 with TRBJ1-1; 9 bases map to TRBD1. Trimming cost V 4 bases and J 4 bases; bases outside gene matches: 1. This CDR3 contains 13 residues. Germline V gives CDR1 SEHNR, CDR2 FQNEAQ (reference sequence). Here the CDR3 DNA reads TGTGCCAGCAGCTCGGACAGGGGCACTGAAGCTTTCTTT. Its protein is CASSSDRGTEAFF. The complete variable domain, with remaining parts taken from reference TRBV7-9 and TRBJ1-1, reads DTGVSQNPRHKITKRGQNVTFRCDPISEHNRLYWYRQTLGQGPEFLTYFQNEAQLEKSRLLSDRFSAERPKGSFSTLEIQRTEQGDSAMYLCASSSDRGTEAFFGQGTRLTVV.

This clone was detected a few times. The CDR3 reads CSVVMMNTEAFF. The CDR3 nucleotides are TGCAGCGTCGTCATGATGAACACTGAAGCTTTCTTT. V is TRBV29-1 and J is TRBJ1-1, with D hard to call. CDR3 length: 12 amino acids. Germline-derived CDR1 and CDR2 are SQVTM and ANQGSEA. V lost 6 bases and J lost 0, with 8 bases in between.

This clone turned up a few times. The chain couples TRBV19 to TRBJ1-6; TRBD1 matches at 9 bases. Trimming cost V 8 bases and J 7 bases; bases outside gene matches: 3. The CDR3 loop spans 13 amino acids. Germline values: CDR1 LNHDA, CDR2 SQIVND (reference sequence). The CDR3 coding sequence is TGTGCCAGTCGGACAGGGGAAAATTCACCCCTCCACTTT. Translation: CASRTGENSPLHF.

This clone was recorded only once. The chain carries TRBV5-1 and TRBJ2-7; 9 bases map to TRBD1. Germline V gives CDR1 SGHRS, CDR2 YFSETQ. The CDR3 spans 15 residues. V gave up 2 bases and J gave up 6 bases; unmatched junction bases: 9. The CDR3 region has the DNA TGCGCCAGCAGCTTACCACCGGGACAGGGCGGCGAGCAGTACTTC. It translates to CASSLPPGQGGEQYF.

The rearrangement links TRBV11-2 to TRBJ2-7; D gene unclear. The CDR3 has 10 amino acids. The germline gives CDR1 SGHAT, CDR2 FQNNGV. Trimming cost V 6 bases and J 1 base, with 1 base left between them. The CDR3 loop reads CASRSYEQYF. CDR3 sequence (DNA): TGTGCCAGCAGGTCCTACGAGCAGTACTTC.

This clone is large (0.1 to 1%) within its sample. The chain uses TRBV5-6 and TRBJ1-6, with D perhaps matching TRBD1 (5 bases). Per germline, CDR1 SGHDT and CDR2 YYEEEE. Trimming shortened V by 0 bases and J by 2 bases, and 6 bases separated the two germline ends. The CDR3 spans 15 residues. As DNA, the CDR3 is TGTGCCAGCAGCTTGGCGGGGGCCTATAATTCACCCCTCCACTTT. Its protein product is CASSLAGAYNSPLHF. Complete variable domain (other parts from reference TRBV5-6 and TRBJ1-6): DAGVTQSPTHLIKTRGQQVTLRCSPKSGHDTVSWYQQALGQGPQFIFQYYEEEERQRGNFPDRFSGHQFPNYSSELNVNALLLGDSALYLCASSLAGAYNSPLHFGNGTRLTVT.

The gene calls are TRBV7-3 and TRBJ2-6; 8 positions agree with TRBD1. CDR1 SGHTA and CDR2 FQGTGA come from the germline V gene. V gave up 5 bases and J gave up 3 bases; unmatched junction bases: 6. The CDR3 contains 16 residues. The CDR3 loop reads CASSLWTGFGANVLTF. Here the CDR3 DNA reads TGTGCCAGCAGCCTATGGACAGGGTTTGGGGCCAACGTCCTGACTTTC.

This chain links TRBV9 with TRBJ1-4; the D is unclear. The germline CDR1 and CDR2 sequences are SGDLS and YYNGEE. The CDR3 length is 15 residues. Trimming took 0 bases from V and 7 from J, leaving 13 bases between them. This chain's CDR3 is CASSVEGGVGEKLFF. In DNA, the CDR3 is TGTGCCAGCAGCGTAGAGGGTGGGGTTGGTGAAAAACTGTTTTTT.

The CDR3 DNA sequence: TGCGCCAGCAGCTTGGAGGACAGGGTTTGGGAGACCCAGTACTTC. It is translated as CASSLEDRVWETQYF. This chain connects TRBV5-1 to TRBJ2-5; 8 bases are shared with TRBD1. The germline V gene encodes CDR1 SGHRS and CDR2 YFSETQ. V was clipped by 0 bases and J by 5 bases; unmatched bases: 6. The CDR3 spans 15 residues.

This clone was counted between two and nine times. The genes are TRBV11-2 and TRBJ2-1, with TRBD1 matching 8 bases. CDR3 length: 13 amino acids. Losses at the gene ends were 7 bases for V and 6 bases for J; bases not matched to a gene: 5. Germline V gene sequence: CDR1 SGHAT, CDR2 FQNNGV. CDR3 region: CASITTGGNEQFF. DNA for the CDR3: TGTGCCAGCATCACAACAGGGGGCAATGAGCAGTTCTTC.

CDR3 bases: TGTGCCAGCAGCGTACTCGGGTCAACTAATGAAAAACTGTTTTTT. The encoded protein is CASSVLGSTNEKLFF. The chain links TRBV9 to TRBJ1-4, with D hard to call. The CDR3 length is 15 residues. CDR1 is SGDLS, CDR2 YYNGEE, per germline. V lost 1 base, J lost 0 bases, and 7 bases lay in between.